The rows below give T cell receptor beta chains drawn from one sample of a study of blood T cell repertoires in COVID-19. The repertoire was sequenced with immunoSEQ multiplex PCR; TCRdb's copy has only in-frame clones and lacks some. Here the sample spans over 350,000 clones, 80% to 90% being singletons. The sequenced sample was peripheral blood. Every receptor here comes from a woman in her 30s with active or convalescent COVID-19. The CDR3 runs from the conserved cysteine through the conserved F or W. The D gene is left open where the match is weak. Part of the rows lack a size; the others show once, few, many or a class for expanded clones.

. TRBJ1-2 TRBV6-5 . TGTGCCAGCAGTTACCTCGCCCAGGGATCCGGCTACACCTTC CASSYLAQGSGYTF
. TRBJ2-5 TRBV7-5 . TGTGTCAGAAGCCCAGCAGCATCAGGACAAGAGACCCAGTACTTC CVRSPAASGQETQYF
. TRBJ2-1 TRBV4-1 TRBD2 TGCGCCAGCAGTTTCGGCGCGTCGGGACTAGCGGGAGGTTCCTCCTACAATGAGCAGTTCTTC CASSFGASGLAGGSSYNEQFF
. TRBJ2-1 TRBV5-6 . TGTGCCAGCAGCTCAGACAGGACAATCTCCTACAATGAGCAGTTCTTC CASSSDRTISYNEQFF
. TRBJ2-3 TRBV9 . TGTGCCAGCAGCGTAGAAGACTACCCAGATACGCAGTATTTT CASSVEDYPDTQYF
. TRBJ1-2 TRBV19 TRBD1 TGTGCCAGTAGTGAAGGGACAGGGTATCTCTACACCTTC CASSEGTGYLYTF
. TRBJ1-2 TRBV27 TRBD1 TGTGCCAGCAGTTCTGGTGACGGACAGGGTTCGGTATATGGCTACACCTTC CASSSGDGQGSVYGYTF
. TRBJ2-7 TRBV6-2/TRBV6-3 . TGTGCCAGCAGTTCCGCTCTCAGACAGGCCCTATCCTACGAGCAGTACTTC CASSSALRQALSYEQYF
. TRBJ1-5 TRBV27 . TGTGCCAGCAGTTTAGAGGGTATTAGCAATCAGCCCCAGCATTTT CASSLEGISNQPQHF
. TRBJ1-6 TRBV7-9 . TGTGCCAGCAGCGGGGACATCTTCTCACCCCTCCACTTT CASSGDIFSPLHF
. TRBJ1-1 TRBV6-5 . TGTGCCAGCAGTCCGCGATCCGCGGGGAACACTGAAGCTTTCTTT CASSPRSAGNTEAFF
. TRBJ2-7 TRBV6-5 TRBD1 TGTGCCAGCAGTTACACAGGGGGCTACGAGCAGTACTTC CASSYTGGYEQYF
few TRBJ1-1 TRBV19 . TGTGCCAGTAGTACCCTTGTCGGCACTGAAGCTTTCTTT CASSTLVGTEAFF
. TRBJ1-2 TRBV30 . TGTGCCTCTCAACTTTGGGGGCGCCTCTATGGCTACACCTTC CASQLWGRLYGYTF
. TRBJ2-7 TRBV6-5 . TGTGCCAGTAATCGGGGTATCCCCTACGAGCAGTACTTC CASNRGIPYEQYF
. TRBJ2-1 TRBV30 TRBD2 TGTGCCTGGGCCCTAGCGGGAGGTTTTTATGAGCAGTTCTTC CAWALAGGFYEQFF
. TRBJ1-1 TRBV15 . TGTGCCACCAGCAGATTGGAGGACCGGAACACTGAAGCTTTCTTT CATSRLEDRNTEAFF
once TRBJ2-3 TRBV5-1 TRBD2 TGCGCCAGCAGCATCGGACTAGCGGGAGAGATGGATACGCAGTATTTT CASSIGLAGEMDTQYF
. TRBJ2-7 TRBV10-3 TRBD2 TGTGCCATCAGTCCACTAGCGGGAGGCACCTCCTACGAGCAGTACTTC CAISPLAGGTSYEQYF
. TRBJ1-2 TRBV5-4 . TGTGCCAGCAGCTTGGGCGGCCCGGACTATGGCTACACCTTC CASSLGGPDYGYTF
. TRBJ2-7 TRBV20-1 . TGCAGTGCTAGCCGGGGGTACGAGCAGTACTTC CSASRGYEQYF
. TRBJ1-5 TRBV4-1 TRBD1 TGCGCCAGCAGCCAAGATCTCACAGGGGATCAGCCCCAGCATTTT CASSQDLTGDQPQHF
once TRBJ2-7 TRBV14 . TGTGCCAGCAGCCAAGATCAGGGGTTGAGATCCTACGAGCAGTACTTC CASSQDQGLRSYEQYF
once TRBJ1-1 TRBV11-2 . TGTGCCAGCAGCTTAGTTAAGCTGGGGGGATCCACTGAAGCTTTCTTT CASSLVKLGGSTEAFF
. TRBJ1-3 TRBV3-1/TRBV3-2 TRBD1 TGTGCCAGCAGTACAGGGGGCCTCGGAAACACCATATATTTT CASSTGGLGNTIYF
. TRBJ2-2 TRBV25-1 . TGTGCCAGCAGTGCCCAGGGAGGAAAGCTGTTTTTT CASSAQGGKLFF
once TRBJ1-4 TRBV18 TRBD1 TGTGCCAGCTCACCATTTGGGACAGAGAATGAAAAACTGTTTTTT CASSPFGTENEKLFF
. TRBJ1-2 TRBV10-1 TRBD1 TGCGCCAGCAGTCAGGGACAGGGCTATGGCTACACCTTC CASSQGQGYGYTF
. TRBJ2-7 TRBV5-4 TRBD1 TGTGCCAGCAGTTCTAACGACAGGGGCAACGAGCAGTACTTC CASSSNDRGNEQYF
. TRBJ2-1 TRBV7-8 TRBD2 TGTGCCAGCAGCTTAGAGGGACTAGCGGGAAGTTACAATGAGCAGTTCTTC CASSLEGLAGSYNEQFF
. TRBJ1-1 TRBV5-4 TRBD1 TGTGCCAGCAGCCCGGACAGGGTGGCTGAAGCTTTCTTT CASSPDRVAEAFF
. TRBJ2-1 TRBV2 TRBD2 TGTGCCAGCAGGGGGACTAGCGAGATCTACAATGAGCAGTTCTTC CASRGTSEIYNEQFF
. TRBJ1-5 TRBV19 TRBD1 TGTGCCAGTAGTGCCCACCGGGACAGTAAAAGTAGCAATCAGCCCCAGCATTTT CASSAHRDSKSSNQPQHF
. TRBJ2-1 TRBV12-3/TRBV12-4 TRBD2 TGTGCCAGCAGATTAGCGGGGGGGCAACAGTTCTTC CASRLAGGQQFF
few TRBJ1-1 TRBV2 . TGTGCCAGCAGTAAACAGGGCATTGGCACTGAAGCTTTCTTT CASSKQGIGTEAFF
. TRBJ1-4 TRBV6-5 . TGTGCCAGCAGGAGTCCTCCCGCAGGAACTGAAAAACTGTTTTTT CASRSPPAGTEKLFF
. TRBJ2-7 TRBV5-1 TRBD1 TGCGCCAGCAGCACAGGGACAGGTGGGTCCTACGAGCAGTACTTC CASSTGTGGSYEQYF
. TRBJ1-2 TRBV7-9 TRBD1 TGTGCCAGCAGCCCACTCGGACAGGGGTCCTCTGGCTACACCTTC CASSPLGQGSSGYTF
. TRBJ1-1 TRBV4-1 TRBD1 TGCGCCAGCAGCCACTTACAGGGGGGGACTGAAGCTTTCTTT CASSHLQGGTEAFF
. TRBJ1-6 TRBV5-8 . TGTGCCAGCAGCCTCGGTACCGCCCATAATTCACCCCTCCACTTT CASSLGTAHNSPLHF
. TRBJ1-2 TRBV6-5 TRBD1 TGTGCCAGCAGGGCAGGGGGCGACGGCTATGGCTACACCTTC CASRAGGDGYGYTF
. TRBJ1-2 TRBV5-1 TRBD1 TGCGCCAGCAGCCCGGACAGGGGTGGCTACACCTTC CASSPDRGGYTF
. TRBJ1-6 TRBV2 . TGTGCCAGCAGCAAAGGACTGAATTCACCCCTCCACTTT CASSKGLNSPLHF
. TRBJ1-5 TRBV2 TRBD1 TGTGCCAGCAGTGACAGGGGGATCTTTAGCAATCAGCCCCAGCATTTT CASSDRGIFSNQPQHF
. TRBJ1-2 TRBV4-2 . TGTGCCAGCAGCCAAGATCCACATGGGCAGGGAAACGGCTACACCTTC CASSQDPHGQGNGYTF
. TRBJ1-4 TRBV4-1 TRBD1 TGCGCCAGCAGCCTGGGACAGGGGGTGGGAAAACTGTTTTTT CASSLGQGVGKLFF
few TRBJ1-3 TRBV15 TRBD1 TGTGCCACCAGCAGGGAACAGACAGGGGGAAACACCATATATTTT CATSREQTGGNTIYF
. TRBJ2-2 TRBV10-3 . TGTGCCACGATGACAGGCACCGGGGAGCTGTTTTTT CATMTGTGELFF
. TRBJ1-2 TRBV3-1/TRBV3-2 TRBD1 TGTGCCAGCAGCCATTACAGGGGGCTCAATGGCTACACCTTC CASSHYRGLNGYTF
. TRBJ1-2 TRBV6-6 . TGTGCCAGCAGTTACTCTGAGGATGGCTACACCTTC CASSYSEDGYTF
. TRBJ1-5 TRBV19 TRBD1 TGTGCCAGTAGTGTTGACAGGGGAATGAGCAATCAGCCCCAGCATTTT CASSVDRGMSNQPQHF
. TRBJ2-3 TRBV11-2 . TGTGCCAGCAGCCCGAGGGCAGATACGCAGTATTTT CASSPRADTQYF
. TRBJ2-3 TRBV5-1 . TGCGCCAGCAGCTTGGCTCAGGCCAGCGATACGCAGTATTTT CASSLAQASDTQYF
few TRBJ1-1 TRBV11-2 . TGTGCCAGCAGCTTAGCAGGAAGAACTGAAGCTTTCTTT CASSLAGRTEAFF
. TRBJ1-4 TRBV7-9 TRBD1 TGTGCCAGCAGCTCCAGATGGGGACAGGGGGCGCCTGGGGAAAAACTGTTTTTT CASSSRWGQGAPGEKLFF
. TRBJ2-3 TRBV30 TRBD2 TGTGCCTGGAGTAAGGGAGGGTCGGCAGATACGCAGTATTTT CAWSKGGSADTQYF